This entry features one T cell receptor beta chain sequence. Its antigen is not yet known. Base qualities were left out, and no much larger clone turns up one base away. This specimen comes from a study of blood T cell repertoires in COVID-19 (dated by TCRdb to 2020 to 2022). Study-level background: Collaborator samples came from the United States, Italy and Spain and covered acute and convalescent phases of COVID-19. Where available, HLA class I and class II types were obtained from metadata supplied by the sample provider rather than from assay-based typing. A freely available public database, intended as a resource for researchers studying the immune response to SARS-CoV-2, is where the repertoires were released. The material from the prospective study consisted of cDNA or gDNA derived from T cells, B-cell-depleted T cells, or PBMCs. The samples were drawn from two sources: the first 160 participants of the ongoing ImmuneRACE study, and over 950 subjects contributed by 6 global collaborators. Nearly every sample came with metadata listing a de-identified subject ID, COVID-19 status, age in years and sex. The dataset comprised deeply sampled blood TCRbeta repertoires from subjects exposed to, actively infected with, or recovered from COVID-19.

Overall study outcomes, separate from this receptor: The quantity of clinical and demographic metadata differed by source and by participant and was supplied without curation.

Participants in the prospective study were aged roughly 18 to 100 years, lived in approximately 26 United States geographic areas, and enrolled through a virtual design. In the prospective study, participants were assigned to cohorts based on the clinical history participants reported in a screening survey and a study questionnaire. Mobile phlebotomists in the prospective study collected whole blood, serum and a nasopharyngeal or oropharyngeal swab from every participant. Additional blood draws and questionnaires over an approximately two-month period could optionally be provided by prospective study participants. Prospective study blood samples were shipped either frozen or at room temperature before DNA extraction. TCRbeta CDR3 regions were amplified from genomic DNA by means of the immunoSEQ Assay, a bias-controlled multiplex PCR. Per the original workflow: The number of nucleated cells in each sample was estimated from the amplification of reference gene primers within the assay. To quantify the absolute abundance of each unique TCRbeta CDR3 rearrangement, sequence reads were collapsed and filtered. Productive Simpson clonality was computed per sample as the square root of Simpson's diversity index over productive rearrangements. TCRdb stores this immuneACCESS table with in-frame sequences only. Part of the clones is absent; in the studies checked, under half of the shortfall reflects unresolved V genes, and no reason is known for the rest. From that table come the V and J calls and clone size; the DNA was used to work out D and trimming. Here the sample has hundreds of thousands of clones; around 90% occur a single time. The biggest ten clones account for 3.5% to 5% of the sample.

Trimming takes 10 bases from V and 5 bases from J, and the germline ends sit 23 bases apart. The CDR1 and CDR2 encoded by the germline V gene are MDHEN and SYDVKM. CDR3 length: 15 amino acids, cysteine to phenylalanine. Just CDR3 DNA is preserved here, 45 bases in frame from base 1. This sequence was found in a woman younger than 35 with acute COVID-19. The chain is made from TRBV28 and TRBJ1-2, with TRBD1 tentatively as D gene (6 bases match). The sequencing sample was made of PBMCs or T cells enriched from blood (not recorded which). The CDR3 region has the sequence CAICRGIVPEYGYTF. The DNA is as follows: TGTGCCATCTGCAGGGGCATCGTCCCTGAGTATGGCTACACCTTC.